These T cell receptor beta chains were read from a single sample in a study of blood T cell repertoires in COVID-19. Sequencing was performed with immunoSEQ multiplex PCR; in TCRdb, only in-frame clones are kept and a portion is missing. This table holds around 100,000 clones, 88% found once. Sequenced: peripheral blood. These receptors all stem from a human donor in a cohort sampled during active COVID-19. Each CDR3 is given with its conserved first and last residue. A D gene is named only where the DNA matches it firmly. A row's size may be missing; if present it is once, few, many or a size class.

v_call: TRBV27
d_call: NA
j_call: TRBJ2-7
clone_size: NA
cdr3_nt: TGTGCCAGCAGCTATCGTTACTCCTACGAGCAGTACTTC
cdr3_aa: CASSYRYSYEQYF

v_call: TRBV11-2
d_call: TRBD1
j_call: TRBJ1-2
clone_size: once
cdr3_nt: TGTGCCAGCAGACCAGGGGGAGGAGGGGGCGATGGCTACACCTTC
cdr3_aa: CASRPGGGGGDGYTF

v_call: TRBV9
d_call: NA
j_call: TRBJ2-5
clone_size: NA
cdr3_nt: TGTGCCAGCAGCGTAGATCCCCCCGGGGGCCAAGAGACCCAGTACTTC
cdr3_aa: CASSVDPPGGQETQYF

v_call: TRBV25-1
d_call: NA
j_call: TRBJ1-2
clone_size: NA
cdr3_nt: TGTGCCAGCGGCGACAGAGCCTACACCTTC
cdr3_aa: CASGDRAYTF

v_call: TRBV28
d_call: NA
j_call: TRBJ1-6
clone_size: NA
cdr3_nt: TGTGCCAGCAGTTTATTGGAGAGCTCCTATAATTCACCCCTCCACTTT
cdr3_aa: CASSLLESSYNSPLHF

v_call: TRBV7-9
d_call: TRBD1
j_call: TRBJ2-3
clone_size: NA
cdr3_nt: TGTGCCAGCAGCTTACGGGCTCGGGACAGGGGAATTCCAGATACGCAGTATTTT
cdr3_aa: CASSLRARDRGIPDTQYF

v_call: TRBV12-3/TRBV12-4
d_call: NA
j_call: TRBJ1-1
clone_size: NA
cdr3_nt: TGTGCCAGCAGTTTGTCGGGGGGAGTTGAAGCTTTCTTT
cdr3_aa: CASSLSGGVEAFF

v_call: TRBV15
d_call: TRBD1
j_call: TRBJ2-7
clone_size: NA
cdr3_nt: TGTGCCACCAGCCGTAGGACCGGGACAGGGGGCGGCGAGCAGTACTTC
cdr3_aa: CATSRRTGTGGGEQYF

v_call: TRBV30
d_call: NA
j_call: TRBJ1-1
clone_size: NA
cdr3_nt: TGTGCCTGGACAGGTGGTGGGACTGAAGCTTTCTTT
cdr3_aa: CAWTGGGTEAFF

v_call: TRBV5-6
d_call: TRBD1
j_call: TRBJ1-1
clone_size: NA
cdr3_nt: TGTGCCAGCAGCCTAATGGACAGGTTGAACACTGAAGCTTTCTTT
cdr3_aa: CASSLMDRLNTEAFF

v_call: TRBV28
d_call: NA
j_call: TRBJ2-7
clone_size: NA
cdr3_nt: TGTGCCAGCAGTTTGCTTCCGGGAGACGAGCAGTACTTC
cdr3_aa: CASSLLPGDEQYF

v_call: TRBV30
d_call: NA
j_call: TRBJ2-4
clone_size: NA
cdr3_nt: TGTGCCTGGAGCGCGAAAGCCAAAAACATTCAGTACTTC
cdr3_aa: CAWSAKAKNIQYF

v_call: TRBV15
d_call: TRBD1
j_call: TRBJ2-1
clone_size: NA
cdr3_nt: TGTGCCACCAGCAGACTTACCGGGACAGGGGGCCATGAGCAGTTCTTC
cdr3_aa: CATSRLTGTGGHEQFF

v_call: TRBV5-4
d_call: NA
j_call: TRBJ1-6
clone_size: NA
cdr3_nt: TGTGCCAGCAGCCAAACAGGGCGGAAGGATTCACCCCTCCACTTT
cdr3_aa: CASSQTGRKDSPLHF

v_call: TRBV30
d_call: NA
j_call: TRBJ2-1
clone_size: NA
cdr3_nt: TGTGCCTGGAACCCGAGCTCCTACAATGAGCAGTTCTTC
cdr3_aa: CAWNPSSYNEQFF

v_call: TRBV19
d_call: NA
j_call: TRBJ2-5
clone_size: NA
cdr3_nt: TGTGCCAGTAGCCATCCGTCGGGAGTGAAGACCCAGTACTTC
cdr3_aa: CASSHPSGVKTQYF

v_call: TRBV6-5
d_call: NA
j_call: TRBJ1-1
clone_size: NA
cdr3_nt: TGTGCCAGCAGTTACGGCATCAACACTGAAGCTTTCTTT
cdr3_aa: CASSYGINTEAFF

v_call: TRBV28
d_call: TRBD1
j_call: TRBJ1-5
clone_size: NA
cdr3_nt: TGTGCCAGCTCCGGGACAGGGTGGCAAGGGAGCAATCAGCCCCAGCATTTT
cdr3_aa: CASSGTGWQGSNQPQHF

v_call: TRBV6-5
d_call: TRBD1
j_call: TRBJ2-3
clone_size: NA
cdr3_nt: TGTGCCAGCACAGAGAGACAGGGGTGGACGCAGTATTTT
cdr3_aa: CASTERQGWTQYF

v_call: TRBV24-1
d_call: NA
j_call: TRBJ2-1
clone_size: NA
cdr3_nt: TGTGCCACCAGTGATTTCGGTGTGTTCGGCAATGAGCAGTTCTTC
cdr3_aa: CATSDFGVFGNEQFF

v_call: TRBV2
d_call: NA
j_call: TRBJ1-5
clone_size: NA
cdr3_nt: TGTGCCAGCAGTGAAATGGGCGGGACGCCCCAGCATTTT
cdr3_aa: CASSEMGGTPQHF

v_call: TRBV7-9
d_call: NA
j_call: TRBJ2-7
clone_size: NA
cdr3_nt: TGTGCCAGCAGCTTCTCCGGACCGGGGGAGCAGTACTTC
cdr3_aa: CASSFSGPGEQYF

v_call: TRBV19
d_call: NA
j_call: TRBJ1-3
clone_size: NA
cdr3_nt: TGTGCCAGTAGTATCCAAGGACAGAAAAGCTCTGGAAACACCATATATTTT
cdr3_aa: CASSIQGQKSSGNTIYF

v_call: TRBV20-1
d_call: TRBD2
j_call: TRBJ2-1
clone_size: once
cdr3_nt: TGCAGTGCTAGTACGGGACTAGCGGGAGTTGGTTATCTCAATGAGCAGTTCTTC
cdr3_aa: CSASTGLAGVGYLNEQFF

v_call: TRBV5-1
d_call: NA
j_call: TRBJ1-1
clone_size: NA
cdr3_nt: TGCGCCAGCAGCTCGGGATACATGGGGAAGAACACTGAAGCTTTCTTT
cdr3_aa: CASSSGYMGKNTEAFF

v_call: TRBV30
d_call: NA
j_call: TRBJ1-4
clone_size: NA
cdr3_nt: TGTGCCTGGAGTGTGACAGTCCCTAATGAAAAACTGTTTTTT
cdr3_aa: CAWSVTVPNEKLFF

v_call: TRBV1
d_call: NA
j_call: TRBJ2-3
clone_size: NA
cdr3_nt: TGCACCAGCAGCCAAGAGAGGCACAGGGGAATAGTAGGTACGCAGTATTTT
cdr3_aa: CTSSQERHRGIVGTQYF

v_call: TRBV5-4
d_call: TRBD2
j_call: TRBJ2-5
clone_size: NA
cdr3_nt: TGTGCCAGCAGCCCCGGGACTAGCGGGTCGCCGGCCCAAGAGACCCAGTACTTC
cdr3_aa: CASSPGTSGSPAQETQYF

v_call: TRBV24-1
d_call: NA
j_call: TRBJ2-2
clone_size: NA
cdr3_nt: TGTGCCACCGGGACACCCGGTGCCGGGGAGCTGTTTTTT
cdr3_aa: CATGTPGAGELFF

v_call: TRBV4-1
d_call: NA
j_call: TRBJ1-4
clone_size: NA
cdr3_nt: TGCGCCAGCAGCCAAGCGGGGTCGGGTAATGAAAAACTGTTTTTT
cdr3_aa: CASSQAGSGNEKLFF

v_call: TRBV6-2/TRBV6-3
d_call: NA
j_call: TRBJ1-1
clone_size: NA
cdr3_nt: TGTGCCAGCAGTTCAGCCCGGGGTGCTTTCTTT
cdr3_aa: CASSSARGAFF

v_call: TRBV19
d_call: TRBD2
j_call: TRBJ2-7
clone_size: NA
cdr3_nt: TGTGCCAGTAGTCCTGGACTAGCGGGCTACGAGCAGTACTTC
cdr3_aa: CASSPGLAGYEQYF

v_call: TRBV5-1
d_call: NA
j_call: TRBJ2-7
clone_size: NA
cdr3_nt: TGCGCCAGCAGCTGGGAGAGCTCCTACGAGCAGTACTTC
cdr3_aa: CASSWESSYEQYF

v_call: TRBV20-1
d_call: TRBD1
j_call: TRBJ1-2
clone_size: NA
cdr3_nt: TGCAGTGCTAGTGTGACAGGGAAGACTGGCTACACCTTC
cdr3_aa: CSASVTGKTGYTF

v_call: TRBV5-1
d_call: NA
j_call: TRBJ2-1
clone_size: many
cdr3_nt: TGCGCCAGCAGCTTGTTGGGGACTGTCAGGAACAATGAGCAGTTCTTC
cdr3_aa: CASSLLGTVRNNEQFF

v_call: TRBV11-1
d_call: TRBD2
j_call: TRBJ2-3
clone_size: NA
cdr3_nt: TGTGCCAGCAGCCCTAGAGCGGGAGCAGATACGCAGTATTTT
cdr3_aa: CASSPRAGADTQYF

v_call: TRBV28
d_call: NA
j_call: TRBJ1-3
clone_size: NA
cdr3_nt: TGTGCCAGCAGTTTGCAGCGCCCCTCTGGAAACACCATATATTTT
cdr3_aa: CASSLQRPSGNTIYF

v_call: TRBV20-1
d_call: TRBD1
j_call: TRBJ1-3
clone_size: NA
cdr3_nt: TGCAGTGCTAGTCGCGGGACAGGGGGAAACACCATATATTTT
cdr3_aa: CSASRGTGGNTIYF

v_call: TRBV27
d_call: NA
j_call: TRBJ2-7
clone_size: few
cdr3_nt: TGTGCCAGCAGTTTTAACTACTACTCCTACGAGCAGTACTTC
cdr3_aa: CASSFNYYSYEQYF

v_call: TRBV11-2
d_call: NA
j_call: TRBJ2-7
clone_size: NA
cdr3_nt: TGTGCCAGCAGCCGGGGGTCCGAGCAGTACTTC
cdr3_aa: CASSRGSEQYF

v_call: TRBV28
d_call: NA
j_call: TRBJ1-4
clone_size: NA
cdr3_nt: TGTGCCAGCAGACCTATCATCAGCGGGTATAATGAAAAACTGTTTTTT
cdr3_aa: CASRPIISGYNEKLFF

v_call: TRBV7-2
d_call: NA
j_call: TRBJ1-3
clone_size: few
cdr3_nt: TGTGCCAGCAGCTTATTCGCGGGCTCTGGAAACACCATATATTTT
cdr3_aa: CASSLFAGSGNTIYF

v_call: TRBV28
d_call: NA
j_call: TRBJ2-1
clone_size: NA
cdr3_nt: TGTGCCAGCACCCTCACTCGGAGCTCCTACAATGAGCAGTTCTTC
cdr3_aa: CASTLTRSSYNEQFF

v_call: TRBV28
d_call: TRBD1
j_call: TRBJ1-5
clone_size: NA
cdr3_nt: TGTGCCAGCAGTTTGGGACAGGGTCAGCCCCAGCATTTT
cdr3_aa: CASSLGQGQPQHF

v_call: TRBV11-2
d_call: NA
j_call: TRBJ2-3
clone_size: NA
cdr3_nt: TGTGCCAGCAGCTTAGAACTGTTTGGGAGTACGCAGTATTTT
cdr3_aa: CASSLELFGSTQYF

v_call: TRBV6-6
d_call: NA
j_call: TRBJ2-3
clone_size: NA
cdr3_nt: TGTGCCAGCAGTTTCCTTCAACAGGGTGCGACAGATACGCAGTATTTT
cdr3_aa: CASSFLQQGATDTQYF

v_call: TRBV6-5
d_call: TRBD2
j_call: TRBJ2-1
clone_size: NA
cdr3_nt: TGTGCCAGCAGTCCGGGACTAGTCTTGGGGAATGAGCAGTTCTTC
cdr3_aa: CASSPGLVLGNEQFF

v_call: TRBV4-1
d_call: NA
j_call: TRBJ2-5
clone_size: NA
cdr3_nt: TGCGCCAGCAGCCAAGGCCCCACAGTCCAAGAGACCCAGTACTTC
cdr3_aa: CASSQGPTVQETQYF

v_call: TRBV5-6
d_call: NA
j_call: TRBJ1-1
clone_size: NA
cdr3_nt: TGTGCCAGCAGCTTTTCAGGGGTTCGGTACACTGAAGCTTTCTTT
cdr3_aa: CASSFSGVRYTEAFF

v_call: TRBV28
d_call: NA
j_call: TRBJ2-7
clone_size: NA
cdr3_nt: TGTGCCAGGACCCCCCAGCGGCCCTTTTGGGGTGAGCAGTACTTC
cdr3_aa: CARTPQRPFWGEQYF

v_call: TRBV19
d_call: TRBD1
j_call: TRBJ1-1
clone_size: NA
cdr3_nt: TGTGCCAGTAGCGGCCCCCCAGGGGGCCCGGCTTTCTTT
cdr3_aa: CASSGPPGGPAFF

v_call: TRBV28
d_call: NA
j_call: TRBJ2-6
clone_size: NA
cdr3_nt: TGTGCCAGCATCAAGTCGGAGACTGGGGCCAACGTCCTGACTTTC
cdr3_aa: CASIKSETGANVLTF

v_call: TRBV6-6
d_call: TRBD2
j_call: TRBJ2-1
clone_size: many
cdr3_nt: TGTGCCAGCAGTCGAACCGGGACTAGCGTAAACAATGAGCAGTTCTTC
cdr3_aa: CASSRTGTSVNNEQFF

v_call: TRBV5-1
d_call: TRBD1
j_call: TRBJ1-2
clone_size: NA
cdr3_nt: TGCGCCAGCAGCCCCGGGACAGGGGGCGCGGTGGCCTATGGCTACACCTTC
cdr3_aa: CASSPGTGGAVAYGYTF

v_call: TRBV24-1
d_call: TRBD2
j_call: TRBJ2-1
clone_size: NA
cdr3_nt: TGTGCCACCAGTGATTTGGCTAGCGGAAGGGATGAGCAGTTCTTC
cdr3_aa: CATSDLASGRDEQFF

v_call: TRBV10-2
d_call: TRBD2
j_call: TRBJ2-7
clone_size: NA
cdr3_nt: TGCGCCAGCAGTGAGTCAGTACTAGCGGGAGCCAACGAGCAGTACTTC
cdr3_aa: CASSESVLAGANEQYF

v_call: TRBV5-4
d_call: NA
j_call: TRBJ2-7
clone_size: NA
cdr3_nt: TGTGCCAGCAGCTTAACAGGGTCAAAATCCTACGAGCAGTACTTC
cdr3_aa: CASSLTGSKSYEQYF

v_call: TRBV7-2
d_call: TRBD2
j_call: TRBJ2-7
clone_size: NA
cdr3_nt: TGTGCCAGCAGCTTACAGCGGGGGACCTACGAGCAGTACTTC
cdr3_aa: CASSLQRGTYEQYF

v_call: TRBV4-3
d_call: TRBD1
j_call: TRBJ1-1
clone_size: NA
cdr3_nt: TGCGCCAGCAGCCAGGGGACAGTTAACACTGAAGCTTTCTTT
cdr3_aa: CASSQGTVNTEAFF

v_call: TRBV3-1/TRBV3-2
d_call: NA
j_call: TRBJ1-4
clone_size: few
cdr3_nt: TGTGCCAGCAGCCAACCCATCAGTTCTAATGAAAAACTGTTTTTT
cdr3_aa: CASSQPISSNEKLFF